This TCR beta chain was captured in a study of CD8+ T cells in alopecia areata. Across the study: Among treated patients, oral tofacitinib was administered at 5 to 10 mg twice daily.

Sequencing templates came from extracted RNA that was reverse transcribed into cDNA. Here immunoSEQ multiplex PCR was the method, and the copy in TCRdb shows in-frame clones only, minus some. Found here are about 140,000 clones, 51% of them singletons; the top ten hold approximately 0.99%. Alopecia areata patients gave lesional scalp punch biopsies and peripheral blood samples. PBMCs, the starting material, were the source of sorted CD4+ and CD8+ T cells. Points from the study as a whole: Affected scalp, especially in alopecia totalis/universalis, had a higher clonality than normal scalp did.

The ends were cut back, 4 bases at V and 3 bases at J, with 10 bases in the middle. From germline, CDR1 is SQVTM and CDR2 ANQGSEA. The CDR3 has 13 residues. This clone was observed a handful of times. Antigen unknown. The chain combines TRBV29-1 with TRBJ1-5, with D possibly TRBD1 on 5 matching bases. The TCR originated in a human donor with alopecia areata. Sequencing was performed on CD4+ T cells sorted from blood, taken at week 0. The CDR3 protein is CSVVRGPNQPQHF. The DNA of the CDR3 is TGCAGCGTTGTGCGGGGCCCCAATCAGCCCCAGCATTTT.